This T cell receptor (beta chain) was observed in a study of control samples from healthy donors and cancer patients. TCRdb's copy holds only in-frame clones and misses some; the assay was immunoSEQ multiplex PCR. The repertoire holds 110,000 or so clones, with 80% to 90% as singletons. Losses at the gene ends were 7 bases for V and 6 bases for J; bases not matched to a gene: 8. The germline V gene has CDR1 SNHLY and CDR2 FYNNEI. The CDR3 is 15 amino acids. The material sequenced was blood. This clonotype originated in a woman between 45 and 60 years old in good health. The V and J genes are TRBV2 and TRBJ1-6, with TRBD1 matching 8 bases. Here the CDR3 DNA reads TGTGCCAGCACCGAGCGGCAGGGGGCTAATTCACCCCTCCACTTT. Its translation is CASTERQGANSPLHF. The full variable domain, its missing parts supplied by reference TRBV2 and TRBJ1-6, is EPEVTQTPSHQVTQMGQEVILRCVPISNHLYFYWYRQILGQKVEFLVSFYNNEISEKSEIFDDQFSVERPDGSNFTLKIRSTKLEDSAMYFCASTERQGANSPLHFGNGTRLTVT.